Below are 27 T cell receptor beta chains sequenced from a single sample in a study of identical twins. TCRdb processed the 5' RACE reads anew with MiXCR; each CDR3 protein has one entry. The sample consists of about 100,000 distinct CDR3 sequences, 4.5% to 6.5% of them appearing once. Sample: memory T cells sorted from blood. The receptors were gathered from a woman aged 45-59 years in good health.

This clonotype was detected many times. In DNA, the CDR3 is TGCAGTGCTAGAGTAAACAAAGGGGGAAACATTCAGTACTTC. This codes for CSARVNKGGNIQYF. This chain joins TRBV20-1 and TRBJ2-4, with D possibly matching TRBD1 (6 bases). This CDR3 contains 14 residues. V lost 1 base, J lost 6 bases, and 13 bases lay in between. Germline loops: CDR1 DFQATT, CDR2 SNEGSKA (reference sequence).

This clonotype was observed many times. This chain uses TRBV6-5 with TRBJ2-1, with D possibly matching TRBD2 (6 bases). Germline loops: CDR1 MNHEY, CDR2 SVGAGI. The V and J ends lost 6 bases and 12 bases respectively, with 12 bases between them. The CDR3 is 11 amino acids. Here the CDR3 reads CASSSGLGQFF. As DNA, the CDR3 is TGTGCCAGCAGCTCGGGACTCGGGCAGTTCTTC.

Only a few counts were recorded for this clonotype. The chain links TRBV6-4 to TRBJ2-4; TRBD2 might be the D (5 bases). Trimming shortened V by 4 bases and J by 1 base, and 5 bases separated the two germline ends. This CDR3 spans 13 amino acids. Germline V gene lookup returns CDR1 MRHNA and CDR2 SNTAGT. As DNA, the CDR3 is TGTGCCAGCAGTGCGGGGGCCAAAAACATTCAGTACTTC. It yields the protein CASSAGAKNIQYF.

A word on this clonotype: The junction does not match germline at one end; this may be a read error. The rearrangement joins TRBV3-1 to TRBJ2-5; TRBD1 agrees at 7 bases. Germline lookup yields CDR1 LGHDT and CDR2 YNNKEL (reference sequence). This CDR3 region has 14 residues. For the CDR3, the DNA is TGTGCCAGTAGCCATCTCCGGACAGGAGAGACCCAGTACTTC. Amino acids: CASSHLRTGETQYF.

J is TRBJ2-7 and V is TRBV7-2; D perhaps matches TRBD2 (6 bases). In germline, CDR1 is SGHTA, CDR2 FQGNSA. This CDR3 is built from 14 residues. Trimming removed 6 bases from V and 0 bases from J, with 12 bases in between. In DNA form, the CDR3 reads TGTGCCAGCAGTCGGGACTCGAGCTCCTACGAGCAGTACTTC. Translating gives CASSRDSSSYEQYF.

This clonotype was detected many times. The CDR3 sequence is CSVGGGGYEQYF. The CDR3 bases are TGCAGCGTTGGAGGTGGGGGATACGAGCAGTACTTC. The chain links TRBV29-1 to TRBJ2-7, with D perhaps TRBD1 or TRBD2 (5 bases each). The germline V and J ends were trimmed by 4 bases and 4 bases, with 11 bases remaining between them. The germline V gene encodes CDR1 SQVTM and CDR2 ANQGSEA. The CDR3 covers 12 residues.

This clonotype was counted many times. The V and J genes are TRBV12-3 or TRBV12-4 and TRBJ1-1; D gene ambiguous. Trimming shortened V by 2 bases and J by 0 bases, and 7 bases separated the two germline ends. This CDR3 has 14 amino acids. The CDR3 spells CASSLNDMNTEAFF. CDR3 bases: TGTGCCAGCAGTTTAAACGATATGAACACTGAAGCTTTCTTT.

This clonotype was detected a few times. This chain uses TRBV6-4 with TRBJ2-1, with TRBD2 matching 13 bases. Germline trimming cut 4 bases from V and 4 bases from J; bases unmatched to any gene: 1. This CDR3 is 15 amino acids long. Germline values: CDR1 MRHNA, CDR2 SNTAGT. The CDR3 protein is CASSGTSGGYNEQFF. The DNA for the CDR3 is TGTGCCAGCAGTGGGACTAGCGGGGGTTACAATGAGCAGTTCTTC.

This clonotype was detected ten times or more. The gene calls are TRBV25-1 and TRBJ2-5; unclear D gene. This CDR3 has 13 amino acids. Germline CDR1 and CDR2: MGHDK and SYGVNS. V shed 7 bases and J shed 1 base, with 10 bases lying between them. This chain's CDR3 is CASTPVGQETQYF. Here the CDR3 DNA reads TGTGCCAGCACCCCCGTGGGCCAAGAGACCCAGTACTTC.

Ten or more counts support this clonotype. This chain connects TRBV20-1 to TRBJ2-2, with unresolved D. The CDR3 length is 14 residues. The V gene lost 3 bases and the J gene lost 8 bases, with 16 bases spanning the gap. The germline gives CDR1 DFQATT, CDR2 SNEGSKA (reference sequence). CDR3 DNA: TGCAGTGCTAGCGGTCCCTCGGCCCCGGGGGAGCTGTTTTTT. This gives the protein CSASGPSAPGELFF.

The sample holds many counts of this clonotype. The J gene is TRBJ2-7, the V gene TRBV20-1; 9 positions agree with TRBD2. The CDR3 consists of 14 residues. Germline assignment: CDR1 DFQATT and CDR2 SNEGSKA (reference sequence). The trim removed 0 bases at V and 7 bases at J, leaving 7 bases unmatched. CDR3 DNA: TGCAGTGCTAGAGAGTATAGCGGGAGAGGTGAGCAGTACTTC. Amino acids: CSAREYSGRGEQYF.

This clonotype was observed many times. This chain links TRBV5-1 with TRBJ2-1, with TRBD1 as a possible D gene (5 bases). The CDR3 consists of 14 residues. The ends were cut back, 0 bases at V and 6 bases at J, with 10 bases in the middle. Germline CDR1 SGHRS, CDR2 YFSETQ. The CDR3 DNA is TGCGCCAGCAGCTTGGAGGACATCGCCAATGAGCAGTTCTTC. Translated: CASSLEDIANEQFF.

This clonotype has a count of ten or more. This chain connects TRBV10-3 to TRBJ2-3; TRBD2 matches at 9 bases. The ends lost 3 bases at V and 2 bases at J; junction bases unmatched: 12. The germline V gene has CDR1 ENHRY and CDR2 SYGVKD. CDR3 length: 18 amino acids. CDR3 bases: TGTGCCATCAGTGAAATTGCGTTAGCGGGAGACTACACAGATACGCAGTATTTT. Protein: CAISEIALAGDYTDTQYF.

This clonotype was counted only a few times. This chain uses TRBV20-1 with TRBJ2-1, with D hard to call. With 3 bases removed from V and 5 bases from J, the gap between germline ends came to 8 bases. Germline assignment: CDR1 DFQATT and CDR2 SNEGSKA (reference sequence). This CDR3 region has 12 residues. The CDR3, as DNA: TGCAGTGCTAGGGTTTCGGACAATGAGCAGTTCTTC. It codes for CSARVSDNEQFF.

Many counts were recorded for this clonotype. The chain combines TRBV7-8 with TRBJ2-3, with TRBD1 matching over 9 bases. Germline loops: CDR1 SGHVS, CDR2 FQNEAQ. CDR3 length equals 22 residues. V lost 4 bases to trimming and J lost 7 bases; unmatched junction nucleotides: 30. CDR3 protein: CASSSNPRGQGGLVGRAHTQYF. The DNA for the CDR3 is TGTGCCAGCAGCTCTAACCCACGGGGACAGGGTGGATTAGTGGGTCGGGCCCATACGCAGTATTTT.

This clonotype was seen many times. V gene TRBV12-3 or TRBV12-4 combines with J gene TRBJ1-1; a weak D match, TRBD1 (6 bases). V gave up 1 base and J gave up 8 bases, with 17 bases separating them. This CDR3 region has 15 residues. The chain's CDR3 is CASSLEEGGVNEAFF. The CDR3 bases are TGTGCCAGCAGTTTAGAAGAAGGGGGTGTAAACGAAGCTTTCTTT.

This clonotype was observed a handful of times. This chain links TRBV20-1 with TRBJ2-1, with D perhaps given as TRBD1 or TRBD2 (5 bases each). Trimming pared 1 base from V and 2 bases from J, leaving 15 bases between. The germline CDR1 and CDR2 sequences are DFQATT and SNEGSKA (reference sequence). This CDR3 contains 16 residues. CDR3: CSARGGGLITYNEQFF. The CDR3 DNA sequence: TGCAGTGCTAGAGGGGGCGGGCTAATAACCTACAATGAGCAGTTCTTC.

V is TRBV7-9 and J is TRBJ2-5; tentatively, D is TRBD1 (6 bases). There are 14 residues in the CDR3. Germline CDR1 is SEHNR and CDR2 is FQNEAQ (reference sequence). Between the trimmed V and J ends, which lost 5 bases and 0 bases, there was a span of 10 bases. CDR3 coding DNA: TGTGCCAGCAGCAGGGGGACCAACCAAGAGACCCAGTACTTC. Translated, it gives CASSRGTNQETQYF.

J is TRBJ2-3 and V is TRBV6-4, with D perhaps being TRBD1 or TRBD2 (5 bases each). The length of the CDR3 is 15 residues. Germline V lookup: CDR1 MRHNA, CDR2 SNTAGT. V lost 2 bases, J lost 5 bases, and 14 bases lay in between. The DNA of the CDR3 is TGTGCCAGCAGTGACCGGCTAGAGGGGAGAGATACGCAGTATTTT. This codes for CASSDRLEGRDTQYF.

In this sample, this clonotype turned up many times. This rearrangement joins TRBV5-6 to TRBJ1-5; D is uncertain. Germline V gives CDR1 SGHDT, CDR2 YYEEEE. CDR3 size: 15 residues. The V gene lost 4 bases and the J gene lost 5 bases, with 16 bases spanning the gap. The CDR3 DNA is TGTGCCAGCAGCCTTTCAACAAACCCTCATCAGCCCCAGCATTTT. It translates to CASSLSTNPHQPQHF.

This clonotype was recorded at least ten times. The CDR3 reads CAISSDYGQSTDTQYF. The CDR3 DNA reads TGTGCCATCAGCTCAGACTACGGACAGAGCACAGATACGCAGTATTTT. This rearrangement joins TRBV10-3 to TRBJ2-3; a weak D match, TRBD1 (6 bases). Trimming shortened V by 6 bases and J by 0 bases, and 16 bases separated the two germline ends. The CDR3 has 16 residues. CDR1 is ENHRY and CDR2 is SYGVKD in the germline V gene.

This clonotype is medium-sized by share. The chain carries TRBV4-1 and TRBJ2-6, with 10 bases matching TRBD1. The V gene end was trimmed by 4 bases and the J gene end by 1 base; junction bases not matched to a gene: 7. Germline V gene sequence: CDR1 MGHRA, CDR2 YSYEKL. The CDR3 has 18 residues. The CDR3 sequence is CASSPPGQGISGANVLTF. The CDR3 nucleotides are TGCGCCAGCAGCCCCCCGGGACAGGGGATTTCTGGGGCCAACGTCCTGACTTTC.

This clonotype turned up a few times. The chain carries TRBV20-1 and TRBJ2-1; 10 nucleotides align to TRBD2. V gave up 6 bases and J gave up 4 bases; unmatched junction bases: 6. The CDR3 has 14 amino acids. CDR1 and CDR2 from the germline V gene are DFQATT and SNEGSKA (reference sequence). The CDR3 DNA sequence: TGCAGTGCAGTAAGGACTAGCGGATACAATGAGCAGTTCTTC. This encodes CSAVRTSGYNEQFF.

The sample holds many counts of this clonotype. The chain couples TRBV5-1 to TRBJ1-5, with no clear D. The CDR3 runs to 14 residues. The germline gives CDR1 SGHRS, CDR2 YFSETQ. Trimming cost V 0 bases and J 3 bases, with 7 bases left between them. The CDR3 region is CASSLGAVNQPQHF. CDR3 coding DNA: TGCGCCAGCAGCTTGGGGGCAGTCAATCAGCCCCAGCATTTT. Together with reference TRBV5-1 and TRBJ1-5, the CDR3 gives the full variable domain: KAGVTQTPRYLIKTRGQQVTLSCSPISGHRSVSWYQQTPGQGLQFLFEYFSETQRNKGNFPGRFSGRQFSNSRSEMNVSTLELGDSALYLCASSLGAVNQPQHFGDGTRLSIL.

This clonotype occurred many times. The rearrangement links TRBV12-3 or TRBV12-4 to TRBJ2-1; 7 bases fit TRBD2. The CDR3 spans 16 residues. The V gene end was trimmed by 7 bases and the J gene end by 7 bases; junction bases not matched to a gene: 16. The CDR3 loop reads CASTPGGGRIWNEQFF. For the CDR3, the DNA is TGTGCCAGCACCCCCGGCGGCGGGAGAATCTGGAATGAGCAGTTCTTC.

The chain carries TRBV6-1 and TRBJ1-4; D is unresolved. The CDR3 is made up of 12 amino acids. Per germline, CDR1 MNHNS and CDR2 SASEGT. The V end lost 3 bases, the J end lost 14 bases, and 13 bases lay between the germline ends. CDR3 in amino acids: CASSEATSLLFF. In DNA, the CDR3 is TGTGCCAGCAGTGAGGCTACGAGTCTTCTGTTTTTT.

This chain uses TRBV7-2 with TRBJ2-5, with TRBD1 identical over 7 bases. Germline CDR1 is SGHTA and CDR2 is FQGNSA. The CDR3 is 14 amino acids. J was trimmed by 3 bases and V by 1 base; bases with no gene match: 2. Here the CDR3 reads CASSLEGAEETQYF. Here the CDR3 DNA reads TGTGCCAGCAGCTTAGAGGGGGCTGAAGAGACCCAGTACTTC.